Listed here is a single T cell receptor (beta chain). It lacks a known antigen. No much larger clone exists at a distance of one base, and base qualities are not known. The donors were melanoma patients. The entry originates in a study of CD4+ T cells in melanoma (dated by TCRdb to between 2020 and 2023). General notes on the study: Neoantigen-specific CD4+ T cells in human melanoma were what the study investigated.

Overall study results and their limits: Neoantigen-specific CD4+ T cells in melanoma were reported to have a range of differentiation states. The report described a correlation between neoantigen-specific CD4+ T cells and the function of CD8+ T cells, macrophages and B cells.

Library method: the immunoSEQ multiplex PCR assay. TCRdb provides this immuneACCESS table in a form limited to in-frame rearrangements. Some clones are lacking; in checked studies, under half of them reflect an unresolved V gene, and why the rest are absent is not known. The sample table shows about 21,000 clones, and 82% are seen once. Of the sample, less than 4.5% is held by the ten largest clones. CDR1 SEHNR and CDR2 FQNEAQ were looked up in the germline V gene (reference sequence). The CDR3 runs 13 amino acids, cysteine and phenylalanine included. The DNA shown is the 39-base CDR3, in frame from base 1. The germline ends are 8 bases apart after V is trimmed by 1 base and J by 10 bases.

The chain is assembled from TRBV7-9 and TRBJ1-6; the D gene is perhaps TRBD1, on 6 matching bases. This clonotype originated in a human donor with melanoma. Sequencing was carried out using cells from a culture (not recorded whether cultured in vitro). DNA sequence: TGTGCCAGCAGCTTAGTCGGGGGCTCACCCCTCCACTTT. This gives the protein CASSLVGGSPLHF.